Sequencing of this T cell receptor beta chain was carried out in a study of T cell responses to AZD1222 COVID-19 vaccine. Losses at the gene ends were 4 bases for V and 8 bases for J; bases not matched to a gene: 10. CDR1 is SGHTA and CDR2 is FQGTGA in the germline V gene. The CDR3 consists of 15 residues. The study's findings and limits: Only 5 or 6 people who got AZD1222 tested seropositive at baseline. There were repertoire samples only from the period after the peak T cell response.

With respect to this clone: The antigen is not known.

The assay was immunoSEQ multiplex PCR, and TCRdb's table has in-frame clones only and misses some. The table lists about 100,000 clones, about nine tenths of them singletons, with over 1.5% in the top ten. The V and J genes are TRBV7-3 and TRBJ2-1; TRBD2 aligns across 8 bases. The sample here was peripheral blood, taken on day 0 of AZD1222 vaccination. The origin of this receptor is an adult in good health. As DNA, the CDR3 is TGTGCCAGCAGCTCTGGGACTAGGAGGGGGGATGAGCAGTTCTTC. Its translation: CASSSGTRRGDEQFF. Combining the CDR3 with reference TRBV7-3 and TRBJ2-1 gives the whole variable domain GAGVSQTPSNKVTEKGKYVELRCDPISGHTALYWYRQSLGQGPEFLIYFQGTGAADDSGLPNDRFFAVRPEGSVSTLKIQRTERGDSAVYLCASSSGTRRGDEQFFGPGTRLTVL.